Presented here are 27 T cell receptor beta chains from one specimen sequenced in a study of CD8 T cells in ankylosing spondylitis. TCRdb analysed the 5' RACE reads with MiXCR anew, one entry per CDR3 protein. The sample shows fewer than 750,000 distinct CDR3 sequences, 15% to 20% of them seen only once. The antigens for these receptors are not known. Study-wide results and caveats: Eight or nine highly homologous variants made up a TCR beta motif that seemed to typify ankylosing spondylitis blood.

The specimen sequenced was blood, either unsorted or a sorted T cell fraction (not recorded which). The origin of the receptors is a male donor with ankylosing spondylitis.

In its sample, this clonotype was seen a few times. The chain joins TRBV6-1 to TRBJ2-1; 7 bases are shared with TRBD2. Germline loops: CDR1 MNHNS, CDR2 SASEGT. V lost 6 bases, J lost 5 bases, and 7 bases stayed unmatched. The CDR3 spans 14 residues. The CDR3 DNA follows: TGTGCCAGCAGATCTGCGGGGGTTAACAATGAGCAGTTCTTC. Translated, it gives CASRSAGVNNEQFF.

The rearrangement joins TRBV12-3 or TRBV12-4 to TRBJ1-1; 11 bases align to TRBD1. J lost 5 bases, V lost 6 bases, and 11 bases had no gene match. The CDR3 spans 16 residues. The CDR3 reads CASRGQGAVSGTEAFF. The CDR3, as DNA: TGTGCCAGCAGAGGACAGGGGGCGGTTTCGGGGACTGAAGCTTTCTTT.

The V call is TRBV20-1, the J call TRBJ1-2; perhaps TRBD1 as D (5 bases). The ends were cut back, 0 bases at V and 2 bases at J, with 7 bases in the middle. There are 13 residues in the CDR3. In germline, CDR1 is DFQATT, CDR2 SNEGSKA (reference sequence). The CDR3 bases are TGCAGTGCTAGAGAAGCAGGGAACTATGGCTACACCTTC. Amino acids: CSAREAGNYGYTF.

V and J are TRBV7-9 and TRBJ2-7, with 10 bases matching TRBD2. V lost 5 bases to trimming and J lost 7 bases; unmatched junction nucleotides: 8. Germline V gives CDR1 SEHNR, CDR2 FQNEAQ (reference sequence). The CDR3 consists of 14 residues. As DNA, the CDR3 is TGTGCCAGCAGCCCCCTAGCGGGAGACGGGGAGCAGTACTTC. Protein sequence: CASSPLAGDGEQYF.

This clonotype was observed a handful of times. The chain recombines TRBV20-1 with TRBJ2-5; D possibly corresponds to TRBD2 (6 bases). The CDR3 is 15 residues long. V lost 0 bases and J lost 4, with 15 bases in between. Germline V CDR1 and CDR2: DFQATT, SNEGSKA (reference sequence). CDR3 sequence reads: CSAREWRDPRETQYF. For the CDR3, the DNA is TGCAGTGCTAGAGAGTGGCGGGACCCCCGAGAGACCCAGTACTTC.

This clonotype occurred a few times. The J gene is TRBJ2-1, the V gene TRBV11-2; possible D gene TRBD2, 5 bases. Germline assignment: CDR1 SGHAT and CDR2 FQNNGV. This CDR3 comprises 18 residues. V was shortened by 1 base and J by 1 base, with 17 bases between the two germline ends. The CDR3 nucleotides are TGTGCCAGCAGCTTAGGGAACCGGCTAGCTCGGTCCTACAATGAGCAGTTCTTC. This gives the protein CASSLGNRLARSYNEQFF. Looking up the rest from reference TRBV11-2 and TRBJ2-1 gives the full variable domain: EAGVAQSPRYKIIEKRQSVAFWCNPISGHATLYWYQQILGQGPKLLIQFQNNGVVDDSQLPKDRFSAERLKGVDSTLKIQPAKLEDSAVYLCASSLGNRLARSYNEQFFGPGTRLTVL.

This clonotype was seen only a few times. The DNA of the CDR3 is TGCAGCGCGGTGGGACTAGCGGACAATGAGCAGTTCTTC. The encoded protein is CSAVGLADNEQFF. V gene TRBV29-1 combines with J gene TRBJ2-1, with TRBD2 identical over 11 bases. The ends lost 7 bases at V and 5 bases at J; junction bases unmatched: 4. Per the germline V gene, CDR1 is SQVTM and CDR2 is ANQGSEA. The CDR3 sequence is 13 residues long.

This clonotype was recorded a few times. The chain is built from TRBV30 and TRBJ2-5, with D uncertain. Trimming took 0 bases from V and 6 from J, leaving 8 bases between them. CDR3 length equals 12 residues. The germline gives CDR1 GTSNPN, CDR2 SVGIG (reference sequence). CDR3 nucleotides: TGTGCCTGGAGTGTGGGGTTGAAGACCCAGTACTTC. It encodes CAWSVGLKTQYF.

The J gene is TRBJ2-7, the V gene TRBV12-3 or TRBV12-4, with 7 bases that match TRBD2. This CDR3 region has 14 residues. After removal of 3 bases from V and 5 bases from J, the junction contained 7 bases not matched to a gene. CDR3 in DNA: TGTGCCAGCAGTTTTGGGGGGGGGATCCACGAGCAGTACTTC. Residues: CASSFGGGIHEQYF.

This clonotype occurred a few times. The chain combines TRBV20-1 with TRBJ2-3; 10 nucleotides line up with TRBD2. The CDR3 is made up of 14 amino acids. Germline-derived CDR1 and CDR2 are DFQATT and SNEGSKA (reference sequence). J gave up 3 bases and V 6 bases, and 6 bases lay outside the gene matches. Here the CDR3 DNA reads TGCAGTGCCCAAAGCGGGAGGGGTACAGATACGCAGTATTTT. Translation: CSAQSGRGTDTQYF.

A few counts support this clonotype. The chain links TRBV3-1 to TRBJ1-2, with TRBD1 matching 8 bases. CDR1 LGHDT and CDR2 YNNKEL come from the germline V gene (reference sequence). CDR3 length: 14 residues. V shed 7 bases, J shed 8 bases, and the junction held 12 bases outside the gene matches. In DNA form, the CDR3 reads TGTGCCAGCAACACCGGACAGGGTGGCGGCGGCTACACCTTC. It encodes CASNTGQGGGGYTF. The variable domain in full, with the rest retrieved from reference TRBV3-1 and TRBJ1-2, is DTAVSQTPKYLVTQMGNDKSIKCEQNLGHDTMYWYKQDSKKFLKIMFSYNNKELIINETVPNRFSPKSPDKAHLNLHINSLELGDSAVYFCASNTGQGGGGYTFGSGTRLTVV.

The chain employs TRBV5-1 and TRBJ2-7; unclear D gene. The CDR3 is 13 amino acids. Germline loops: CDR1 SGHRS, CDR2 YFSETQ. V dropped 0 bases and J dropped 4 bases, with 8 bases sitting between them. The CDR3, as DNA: TGCGCCAGCAGCTTGGCTTGGCGGTACGAGCAGTACTTC. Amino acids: CASSLAWRYEQYF.

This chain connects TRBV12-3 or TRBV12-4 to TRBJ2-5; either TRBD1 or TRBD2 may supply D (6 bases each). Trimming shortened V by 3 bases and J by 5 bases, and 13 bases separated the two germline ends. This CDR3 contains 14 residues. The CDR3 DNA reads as TGTGCCAGCAGTTTCGGGGGCGCGGATGAGACCCAGTACTTC. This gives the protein CASSFGGADETQYF.

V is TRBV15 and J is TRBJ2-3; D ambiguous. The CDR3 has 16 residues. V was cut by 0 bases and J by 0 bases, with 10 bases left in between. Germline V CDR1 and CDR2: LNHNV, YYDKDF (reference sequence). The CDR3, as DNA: TGTGCCACCAGCAGAGATAACTCCCTTAGCACAGATACGCAGTATTTT. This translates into CATSRDNSLSTDTQYF.

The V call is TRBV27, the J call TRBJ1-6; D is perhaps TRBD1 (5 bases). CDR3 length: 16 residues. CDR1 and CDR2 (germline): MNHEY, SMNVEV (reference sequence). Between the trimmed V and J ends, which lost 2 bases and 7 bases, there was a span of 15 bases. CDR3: CASSLRGRVGNSPLHF. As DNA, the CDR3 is TGTGCCAGCAGTTTACGGGGCAGGGTTGGGAATTCACCCCTCCACTTT.

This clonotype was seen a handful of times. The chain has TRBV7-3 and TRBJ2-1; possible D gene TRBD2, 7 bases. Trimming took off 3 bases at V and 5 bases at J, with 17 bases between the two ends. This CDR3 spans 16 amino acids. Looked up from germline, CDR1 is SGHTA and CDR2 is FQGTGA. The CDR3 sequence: CASSLWGGGANNEQFF. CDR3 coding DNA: TGTGCCAGCAGCTTGTGGGGAGGGGGGGCAAACAATGAGCAGTTCTTC.

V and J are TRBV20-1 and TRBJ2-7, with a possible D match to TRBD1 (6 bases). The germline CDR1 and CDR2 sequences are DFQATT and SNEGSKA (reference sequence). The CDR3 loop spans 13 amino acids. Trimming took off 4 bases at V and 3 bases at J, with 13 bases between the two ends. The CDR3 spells CSANGAGDYEQYF. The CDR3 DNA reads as TGCAGTGCTAACGGGGCAGGGGACTACGAGCAGTACTTC.

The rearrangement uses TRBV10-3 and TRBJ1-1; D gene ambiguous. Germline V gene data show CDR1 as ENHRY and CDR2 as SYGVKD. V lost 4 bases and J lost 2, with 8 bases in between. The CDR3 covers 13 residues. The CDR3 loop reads CAISVSANTEAFF. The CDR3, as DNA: TGTGCCATCAGTGTGTCAGCCAACACTGAAGCTTTCTTT.

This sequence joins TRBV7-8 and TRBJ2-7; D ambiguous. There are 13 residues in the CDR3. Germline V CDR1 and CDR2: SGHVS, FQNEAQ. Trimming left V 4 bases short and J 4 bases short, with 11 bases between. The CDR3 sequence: CASSSVSAYEQYF. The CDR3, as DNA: TGTGCCAGCAGCTCGGTTTCGGCTTACGAGCAGTACTTC.

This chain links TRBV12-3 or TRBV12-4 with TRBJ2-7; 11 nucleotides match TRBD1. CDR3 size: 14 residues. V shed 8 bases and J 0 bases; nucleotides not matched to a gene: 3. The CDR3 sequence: CASGTGGFSYEQYF. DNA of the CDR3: TGTGCCAGCGGGACAGGGGGTTTCTCCTACGAGCAGTACTTC.

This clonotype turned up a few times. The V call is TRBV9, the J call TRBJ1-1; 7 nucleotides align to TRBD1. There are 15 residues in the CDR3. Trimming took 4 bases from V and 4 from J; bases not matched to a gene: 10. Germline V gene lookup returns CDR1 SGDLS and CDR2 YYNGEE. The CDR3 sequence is CASSPRQGRGTEAFF. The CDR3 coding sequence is TGTGCCAGCAGCCCCCGACAGGGTCGTGGCACTGAAGCTTTCTTT.

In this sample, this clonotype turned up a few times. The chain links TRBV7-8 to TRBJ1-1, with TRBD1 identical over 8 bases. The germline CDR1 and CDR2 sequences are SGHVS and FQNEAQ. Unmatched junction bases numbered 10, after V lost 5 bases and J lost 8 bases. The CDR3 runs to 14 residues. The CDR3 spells CASSGHTGDREAFF. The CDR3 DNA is TGTGCCAGCAGCGGCCATACGGGGGACAGGGAAGCTTTCTTT.

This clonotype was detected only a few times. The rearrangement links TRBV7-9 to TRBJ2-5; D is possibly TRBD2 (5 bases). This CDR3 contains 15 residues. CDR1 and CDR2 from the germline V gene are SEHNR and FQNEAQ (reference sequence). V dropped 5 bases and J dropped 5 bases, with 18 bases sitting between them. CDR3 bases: TGTGCCAGCAGCCCCCCGTGGAGGAGTGGCGAGACCCAGTACTTC. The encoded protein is CASSPPWRSGETQYF.

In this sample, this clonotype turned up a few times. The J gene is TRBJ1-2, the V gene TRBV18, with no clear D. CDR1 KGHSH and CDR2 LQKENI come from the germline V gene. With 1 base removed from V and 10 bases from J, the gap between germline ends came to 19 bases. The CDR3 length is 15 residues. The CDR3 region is CASSPRNRAILSYTF. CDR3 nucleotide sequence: TGTGCCAGCTCACCACGGAACCGAGCCATCCTATCCTACACCTTC.

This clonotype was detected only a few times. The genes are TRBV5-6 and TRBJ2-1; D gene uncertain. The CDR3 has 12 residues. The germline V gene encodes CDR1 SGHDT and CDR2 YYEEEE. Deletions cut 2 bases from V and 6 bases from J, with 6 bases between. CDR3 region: CASSFTPNEQFF. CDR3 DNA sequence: TGTGCCAGCAGCTTTACGCCCAATGAGCAGTTCTTC.

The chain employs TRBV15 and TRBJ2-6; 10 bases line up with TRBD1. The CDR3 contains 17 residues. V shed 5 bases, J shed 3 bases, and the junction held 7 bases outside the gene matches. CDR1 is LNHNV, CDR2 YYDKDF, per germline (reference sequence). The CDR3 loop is CATSRQGAGRGANVLTF. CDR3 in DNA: TGTGCCACCAGCCGACAGGGGGCAGGGCGTGGGGCCAACGTCCTGACTTTC.

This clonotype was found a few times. CDR3 amino acids: CASSLGVTTRPNSYEQYF. CDR3 nucleotides: TGCGCCAGCAGCTTGGGGGTGACTACGCGACCGAATTCCTACGAGCAGTACTTC. The chain couples TRBV5-1 to TRBJ2-7, with D perhaps matching TRBD2 (5 bases). The CDR3 covers 18 residues. The V end was cut by 0 bases, the J end by 1 base, with 20 bases between. Germline V gene lookup returns CDR1 SGHRS and CDR2 YFSETQ. The whole variable domain, filled in from reference TRBV5-1 and TRBJ2-7, reads KAGVTQTPRYLIKTRGQQVTLSCSPISGHRSVSWYQQTPGQGLQFLFEYFSETQRNKGNFPGRFSGRQFSNSRSEMNVSTLELGDSALYLCASSLGVTTRPNSYEQYFGPGTRLTVT.